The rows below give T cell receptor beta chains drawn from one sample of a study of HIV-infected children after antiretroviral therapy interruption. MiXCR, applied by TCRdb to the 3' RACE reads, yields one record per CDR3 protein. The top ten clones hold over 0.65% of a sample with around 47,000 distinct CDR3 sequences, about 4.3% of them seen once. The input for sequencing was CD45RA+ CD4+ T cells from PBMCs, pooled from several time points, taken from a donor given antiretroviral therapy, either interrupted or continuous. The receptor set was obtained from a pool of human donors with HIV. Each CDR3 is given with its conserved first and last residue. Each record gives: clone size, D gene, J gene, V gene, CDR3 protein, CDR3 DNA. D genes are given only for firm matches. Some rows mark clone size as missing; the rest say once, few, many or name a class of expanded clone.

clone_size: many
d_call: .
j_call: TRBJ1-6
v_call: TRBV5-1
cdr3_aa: CASSLERGDGNSPLHF
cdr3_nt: TGCGCCAGCAGCTTGGAGCGAGGGGATGGGAATTCACCCCTCCACTTT

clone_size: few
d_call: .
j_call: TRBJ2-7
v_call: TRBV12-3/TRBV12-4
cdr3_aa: CASSFKVAGAYEQYF
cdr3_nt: TGTGCCAGCAGTTTTAAAGTGGCTGGGGCCTACGAGCAGTACTTC

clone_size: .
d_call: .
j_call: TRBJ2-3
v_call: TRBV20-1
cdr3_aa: CSADGGSDTQYF
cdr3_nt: TGCAGTGCAGACGGGGGTTCAGATACGCAGTATTTT

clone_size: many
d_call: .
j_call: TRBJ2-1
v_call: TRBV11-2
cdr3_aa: CASSLSPMSEQFF
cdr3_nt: TGTGCCAGCAGCTTAAGTCCCATGAGTGAGCAGTTCTTC

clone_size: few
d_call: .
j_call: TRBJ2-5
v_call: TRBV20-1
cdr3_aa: CSASSGGWETQYF
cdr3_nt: TGCAGTGCTTCCTCCGGTGGATGGGAGACCCAGTACTTC

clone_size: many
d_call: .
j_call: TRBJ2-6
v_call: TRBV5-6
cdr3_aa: CASSLANVGSPSSGANVLTF
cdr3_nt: TGTGCCAGCAGCTTGGCCAACGTGGGCTCCCCTTCCTCTGGGGCCAACGTCCTGACTTTC

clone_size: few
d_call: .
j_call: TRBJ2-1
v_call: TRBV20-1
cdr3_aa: CSAPRAAGYNEQFF
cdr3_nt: TGCAGTGCTCCCCGGGCGGCCGGTTACAATGAGCAGTTCTTC

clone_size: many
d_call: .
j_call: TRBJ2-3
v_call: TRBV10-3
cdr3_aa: CAISEGTSSTDTQYF
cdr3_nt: TGTGCCATCAGCGAGGGGACTTCTAGCACAGATACGCAGTATTTT

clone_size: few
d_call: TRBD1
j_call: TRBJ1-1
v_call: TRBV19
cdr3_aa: CATQKGQYDTEAFF
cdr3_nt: TGTGCCACCCAGAAGGGACAGTATGACACTGAAGCTTTCTTT

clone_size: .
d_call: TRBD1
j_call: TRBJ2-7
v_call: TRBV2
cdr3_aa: CASKVKGTVAYEQYF
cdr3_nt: TGTGCCAGCAAGGTCAAGGGGACAGTAGCCTACGAGCAGTACTTC

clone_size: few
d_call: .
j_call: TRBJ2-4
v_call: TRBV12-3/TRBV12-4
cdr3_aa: CASSWDAGLAKNIQYF
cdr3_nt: TGTGCCAGCAGTTGGGACGCAGGGCTAGCCAAAAACATTCAGTACTTC

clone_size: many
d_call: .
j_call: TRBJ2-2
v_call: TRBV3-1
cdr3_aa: CASSQAGEGGELFF
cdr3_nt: TGTGCCAGCAGCCAAGCCGGGGAAGGCGGGGAGCTGTTTTTT

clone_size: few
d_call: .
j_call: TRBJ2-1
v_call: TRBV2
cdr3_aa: CASSEGRYNEQFF
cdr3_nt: TGTGCCAGCAGTGAGGGACGGTACAATGAGCAGTTCTTC

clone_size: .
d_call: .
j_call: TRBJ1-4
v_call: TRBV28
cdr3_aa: CASSLIQGEKLFF
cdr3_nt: TGTGCCAGCAGTTTAATCCAGGGTGAAAAACTGTTTTTT

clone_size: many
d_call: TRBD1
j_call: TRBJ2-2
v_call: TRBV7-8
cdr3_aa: CASSLDRDGELFF
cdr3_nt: TGTGCCAGCAGCCTGGACAGGGACGGGGAGCTGTTTTTT

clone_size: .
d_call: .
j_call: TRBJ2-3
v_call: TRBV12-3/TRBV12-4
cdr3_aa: CASSLRVGTDTQYF
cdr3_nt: TGTGCCAGCAGTTTACGGGTAGGCACAGATACGCAGTATTTT

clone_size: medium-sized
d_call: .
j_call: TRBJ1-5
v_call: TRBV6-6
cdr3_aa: CASSYNAGNQPQHF
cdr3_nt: TGTGCCAGCAGTTACAATGCGGGCAATCAGCCCCAGCATTTT

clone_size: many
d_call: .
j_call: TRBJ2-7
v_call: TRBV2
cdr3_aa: CASTLGPEQYF
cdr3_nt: TGTGCCAGCACCCTCGGGCCCGAGCAGTACTTC

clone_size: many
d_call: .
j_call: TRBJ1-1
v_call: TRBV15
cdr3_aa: CATSRDPAVLAFF
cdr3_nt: TGTGCCACCAGCAGAGATCCGGCAGTCCTAGCTTTCTTT

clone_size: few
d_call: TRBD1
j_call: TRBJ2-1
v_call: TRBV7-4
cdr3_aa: CASSWIQGTSDNEQFF
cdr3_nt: TGTGCCAGCAGCTGGATACAGGGGACAAGTGACAATGAGCAGTTCTTC

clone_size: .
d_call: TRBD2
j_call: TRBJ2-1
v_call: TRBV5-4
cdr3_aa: CASNPSLTSGGKVEQFF
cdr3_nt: TGTGCCAGCAACCCAAGCCTCACTAGCGGGGGGAAGGTTGAGCAGTTCTTC

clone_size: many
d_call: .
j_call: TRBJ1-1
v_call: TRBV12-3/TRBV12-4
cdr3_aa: CASSRGHWNTEAFF
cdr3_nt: TGTGCCAGCAGTCGAGGACACTGGAACACTGAAGCTTTCTTT

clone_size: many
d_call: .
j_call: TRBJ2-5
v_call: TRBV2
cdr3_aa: CASSELPLETQYF
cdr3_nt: TGTGCCAGCAGTGAACTACCGCTAGAGACCCAGTACTTC

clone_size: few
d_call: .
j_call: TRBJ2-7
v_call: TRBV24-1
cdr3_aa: CATSDSGRDEQYF
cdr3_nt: TGTGCCACCAGTGATTCCGGCAGGGACGAGCAGTACTTC

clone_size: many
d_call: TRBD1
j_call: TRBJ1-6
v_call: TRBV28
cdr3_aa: CASSSPDRDNSPLHF
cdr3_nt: TGTGCCAGCAGTTCCCCCGACAGGGATAATTCACCCCTCCACTTT

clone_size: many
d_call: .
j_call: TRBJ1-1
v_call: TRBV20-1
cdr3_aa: CSAGVIKNTEAFF
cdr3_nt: TGCAGTGCTGGAGTTATCAAGAACACTGAAGCTTTCTTT

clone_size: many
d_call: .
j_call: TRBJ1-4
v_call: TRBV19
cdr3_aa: CASRRTALNEKLFF
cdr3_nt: TGTGCCAGTAGGAGGACGGCGTTGAATGAAAAACTGTTTTTT